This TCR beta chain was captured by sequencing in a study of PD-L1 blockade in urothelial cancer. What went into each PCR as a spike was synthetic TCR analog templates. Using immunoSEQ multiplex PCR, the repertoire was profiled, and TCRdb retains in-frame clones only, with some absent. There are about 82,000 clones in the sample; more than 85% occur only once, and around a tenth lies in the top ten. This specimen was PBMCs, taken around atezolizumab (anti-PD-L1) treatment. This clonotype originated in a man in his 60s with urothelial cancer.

CDR3 in amino acids: CASGEGTGVTYGYTF. For the CDR3, the DNA is TGTGCCAGCGGGGAGGGGACAGGGGTAACCTATGGCTACACCTTC. This chain links TRBV9 with TRBJ1-2; 10 nucleotides line up with TRBD1. Germline CDR1 is SGDLS and CDR2 is YYNGEE. Trimming at V came to 7 bases and at J to 4 bases, leaving 10 bases not matched to a gene. CDR3 size: 15 residues.